Presented here are 28 T cell receptor beta chains from one specimen sequenced in a study of blood T cell repertoires in COVID-19. Clones were sequenced by immunoSEQ multiplex PCR, and TCRdb holds only the in-frame ones, with some missing. This table holds approximately 84,000 clones, about 70% found once. Specimen: peripheral blood. These receptor sequences come from a man over 45 with active or convalescent COVID-19.

This CDR3 reads CARRRGNEQFF. The CDR3 coding sequence is TGTGCCAGAAGAAGGGGCAATGAGCAGTTCTTC. The V and J genes are TRBV6-5 and TRBJ2-1, with D tentatively TRBD1 (5 bases). From germline, CDR1 is MNHEY and CDR2 SVGAGI. V was cut by 9 bases and J by 6 bases, with 9 bases left in between. CDR3 length: 11 amino acids.

The CDR3 loop is CASSLTDYEQYF. Written as DNA, the CDR3 is TGCGCCAGCAGCTTGACAGACTACGAGCAGTACTTC. This chain links TRBV5-1 with TRBJ2-7; D gene unclear. The CDR3 spans 12 residues. In germline, CDR1 is SGHRS, CDR2 YFSETQ. V lost 1 base to trimming and J lost 3 bases, with 5 bases between them. The whole variable domain, remainder taken from reference TRBV5-1 and TRBJ2-7, is KAGVTQTPRYLIKTRGQQVTLSCSPISGHRSVSWYQQTPGQGLQFLFEYFSETQRNKGNFPGRFSGRQFSNSRSEMNVSTLELGDSALYLCASSLTDYEQYFGPGTRLTVT.

This sequence joins TRBV7-2 and TRBJ1-1, with TRBD1 matching 12 bases. CDR3 length equals 14 residues. V was pared by 3 bases and J by 10 bases, with 6 bases of the junction left unmatched. In germline, CDR1 is SGHTA, CDR2 FQGNSA. CDR3 sequence: CASSFRDRGPVAFF. The CDR3 region has the DNA TGTGCCAGCAGCTTCCGGGACAGGGGGCCGGTAGCTTTCTTT.

The chain uses TRBV5-1 and TRBJ2-1, with D possibly being TRBD2 (6 bases). Trimming cost V 3 bases and J 3 bases, with 10 bases left between them. The V gene's germline CDR1 is SGHRS and CDR2 YFSETQ. The CDR3 totals 14 residues. CDR3 region: CASSSWGVYNEQFF. DNA for the CDR3: TGCGCCAGCAGCTCGTGGGGGGTCTACAATGAGCAGTTCTTC. Supplemented by reference TRBV5-1 and TRBJ2-1, the full variable domain reads KAGVTQTPRYLIKTRGQQVTLSCSPISGHRSVSWYQQTPGQGLQFLFEYFSETQRNKGNFPGRFSGRQFSNSRSEMNVSTLELGDSALYLCASSSWGVYNEQFFGPGTRLTVL.

This chain connects TRBV4-3 to TRBJ1-2, with 8 bases lining up with TRBD1. V shed 2 bases and J 7 bases; nucleotides not matched to a gene: 6. The CDR3 runs 14 residues. Germline V gene sequence: CDR1 LGHNA, CDR2 YSLEER. CDR3 sequence: CASSQIQQGGGYTF. The CDR3 region has the DNA TGCGCCAGCAGCCAAATCCAACAGGGGGGTGGCTACACCTTC.

In its sample, this clone was seen a few times. The rearrangement uses TRBV9 and TRBJ2-1, with 14 bases identical to TRBD2. Germline V gene data show CDR1 as SGDLS and CDR2 as YYNGEE. V lost 6 bases to trimming and J lost 0 bases; unmatched junction nucleotides: 5. The length of the CDR3 is 17 residues. In nucleotides, the CDR3 is TGTGCCAGCACCCGACTAGCGGGGGGGACCTCCTACAATGAGCAGTTCTTC. Protein product: CASTRLAGGTSYNEQFF.

This clone appeared a few times. The J gene is TRBJ1-6, the V gene TRBV3-1 (or the pseudogene TRBV3-2), with TRBD1 matching 7 bases. Looked up from germline, CDR1 is LGHDT and CDR2 is YNNKEL (reference sequence). The V and J ends lost 4 bases and 10 bases, in that order; junction bases with no gene match: 7. This CDR3 has 14 residues. CDR3 protein: CASSPDRRGSPLHF. For the CDR3, the DNA is TGTGCCAGCAGCCCGGACAGGAGGGGATCACCCCTCCACTTT.

This clone was observed a single time. This rearrangement joins TRBV29-1 to TRBJ2-7; D gene uncertain. The germline V gene has CDR1 SQVTM and CDR2 ANQGSEA. Trimming pared 4 bases from V and 1 base from J, leaving 11 bases between. The CDR3 is 13 amino acids. The CDR3 loop is CSVVGPPSYEQYF. Written as DNA, the CDR3 is TGCAGCGTTGTGGGCCCACCATCCTACGAGCAGTACTTC.

This clone has more than one count but fewer than ten. J is TRBJ2-3 and V is TRBV29-1; possibly TRBD1 for D (6 bases). Trimming removed 8 bases from V and 4 bases from J, with 13 bases in between. In germline, CDR1 is SQVTM, CDR2 ANQGSEA. The CDR3 has 12 amino acids. CDR3 loop: CSCPDSSDTQYF. In DNA form, the CDR3 reads TGCAGCTGCCCGGACAGTTCAGATACGCAGTATTTT.

The V and J genes are TRBV19 and TRBJ1-1, with D possibly TRBD1 on 6 matching bases. The germline V and J ends were trimmed by 7 bases and 3 bases, with 15 bases remaining between them. The CDR3 runs 14 residues. The germline CDR1 and CDR2 sequences are LNHDA and SQIVND (reference sequence). The CDR3 DNA follows: TGTGCCAGTAACCTTTACAGGGCTGACACTGAAGCTTTCTTT. Translating it yields CASNLYRADTEAFF.

The chain has TRBV5-1 and TRBJ2-3; TRBD2 agrees at 7 bases. In germline, CDR1 is SGHRS, CDR2 YFSETQ. The CDR3 runs to 14 residues. V was pared by 4 bases and J by 8 bases, with 10 bases of the junction left unmatched. CDR3 amino acids: CASSPETSSGTQYF. The CDR3 DNA reads TGCGCCAGCAGCCCCGAGACTAGCTCGGGTACGCAGTATTTT.

In its sample, this clone was seen a few times. This chain links TRBV6-6 with TRBJ1-5; no definite D call. This CDR3 spans 12 amino acids. From germline, CDR1 is MNHNY and CDR2 SVGAGI (reference sequence). V shed 3 bases and J shed 4 bases, with 4 bases lying between them. CDR3 amino acids: CASSYLNQPQHF. The CDR3 region has the DNA TGTGCCAGCAGTTATTTAAATCAGCCCCAGCATTTT.

This clone is a singleton in its sample. The chain is built from TRBV11-2 and TRBJ2-5, with TRBD2 as a possible D gene (5 bases). Germline V gene sequence: CDR1 SGHAT, CDR2 FQNNGV. This CDR3 has 15 residues. The V gene lost 5 bases and the J gene lost 4 bases, with 17 bases spanning the gap. In DNA form, the CDR3 reads TGTGCCAGCAGCCCCGCCGCGCCCCGGGGAGAGACCCAGTACTTC. Protein: CASSPAAPRGETQYF.

The V and J genes are TRBV19 and TRBJ2-5; weak D call: TRBD1 (6 bases). Per the germline V gene, CDR1 is LNHDA and CDR2 is SQIVND (reference sequence). CDR3 length equals 14 residues. The V end lost 4 bases, the J end lost 5 bases, and 14 bases lay between the germline ends. The CDR3 DNA reads as TGTGCCAGTAGTACAGGGGCGGAGGAGGAGACCCAGTACTTC. Translated, it gives CASSTGAEEETQYF.

The CDR3 is CASRDSYTGELFF. The CDR3 region has the DNA TGTGCCAGCAGGGACAGCTACACCGGGGAGCTGTTTTTT. V and J are TRBV6-5 and TRBJ2-2; possibly TRBD1 for D (6 bases). Trimming took off 6 bases at V and 3 bases at J, with 8 bases between the two ends. The CDR3 consists of 13 residues. The V gene's germline CDR1 is MNHEY and CDR2 SVGAGI.

The CDR3 spells CASSFREDTQYF. CDR3 in DNA: TGTGCCAGCAGCTTCAGGGAAGATACGCAGTATTTT. The rearrangement links TRBV5-5 to TRBJ2-3, with D perhaps TRBD1 (5 bases). Between the trimmed V and J ends, which lost 2 bases and 5 bases, there was a span of 6 bases. CDR1 and CDR2 from the germline V gene are SGHKS and YYEKEE (reference sequence). The CDR3 is 12 amino acids.

In regard to this clone: This same CDR3 is encoded by further DNA sequences in the sample. V and J are TRBV5-1 and TRBJ2-2, with TRBD1 matching 10 bases. In germline, CDR1 is SGHRS, CDR2 YFSETQ. CDR3 size: 16 residues. The V gene end was trimmed by 1 base and the J gene end by 1 base; junction bases not matched to a gene: 1. The CDR3 DNA is TGCGCCAGCAGCTTGCGGACAGGGGGGAACACCGGGGAGCTGTTTTTT. Amino acids: CASSLRTGGNTGELFF.

This clone was seen a handful of times. The J gene is TRBJ2-1, the V gene TRBV10-2; 11 nucleotides line up with TRBD2. CDR3 length equals 16 residues. Germline trimming cut 6 bases from V and 2 bases from J; bases unmatched to any gene: 6. Germline CDR1 reads WSHSY; CDR2 reads SAAADI. This CDR3 reads CASSALAGGPYNEQFF. CDR3 nucleotides: TGCGCCAGCAGCGCCCTAGCGGGGGGCCCCTACAATGAGCAGTTCTTC.

The chain carries TRBV6-5 and TRBJ2-7; D may be TRBD2 (6 bases). The CDR3 contains 14 residues. Trimming removed 7 bases from V and 8 bases from J, with 21 bases in between. Per germline, CDR1 MNHEY and CDR2 SVGAGI. The CDR3 DNA reads TGTGCCAGCACTACTACACCGCGGGATCCCAAGCAGTACTTC. This translates into CASTTTPRDPKQYF.

The genes are TRBV27 and TRBJ1-2; 7 bases agree with TRBD1. The V gene end was trimmed by 7 bases and the J gene end by 6 bases; junction bases not matched to a gene: 5. CDR1 is MNHEY and CDR2 is SMNVEV in the germline V gene (reference sequence). The CDR3 runs 12 residues. CDR3 amino acids: CASNDRADGYTF. CDR3 in DNA: TGTGCCAGCAATGACAGGGCCGATGGCTACACCTTC.

V is TRBV3-1 (or the pseudogene TRBV3-2) and J is TRBJ2-3, with 8 bases lining up with TRBD2. The CDR3 covers 15 residues. Germline V lookup: CDR1 LGHDT, CDR2 YNNKEL (reference sequence). V lost 6 bases and J lost 4; bases outside the gene matches: 9. CDR3 bases: TGTGCCAGCAGGGGTCAAGCGGGGGTCGCAGATACGCAGTATTTT. This gives the protein CASRGQAGVADTQYF.

V usage is TRBV10-2 and J usage is TRBJ1-2, with D uncertain. V was clipped by 2 bases and J by 4 bases, with 8 bases between them. Germline values: CDR1 WSHSY, CDR2 SAAADI. The CDR3 extends over 13 amino acids. The CDR3 is CASSEEPIYGYTF. In DNA, the CDR3 is TGCGCCAGCAGTGAGGAGCCTATCTATGGCTACACCTTC.

The chain recombines TRBV30 with TRBJ1-2; 7 positions agree with TRBD1. J gave up 2 bases and V 4 bases, and 4 bases lay outside the gene matches. Looked up from germline, CDR1 is GTSNPN and CDR2 is SVGIG (reference sequence). CDR3 size: 13 residues. The CDR3 region has the DNA TGTGCCTGGAACAGGGGTAAGAACTATGGCTACACCTTC. This gives the protein CAWNRGKNYGYTF. Full variable domain (remainder filled in from reference TRBV30 and TRBJ1-2): SQTIHQWPATLVQPVGSPLSLECTVEGTSNPNLYWYRQAAGRGLQLLFYSVGIGQISSEVPQNLSASRPQDRQFILSSKKLLLSDSGFYLCAWNRGKNYGYTFGSGTRLTVV.

J is TRBJ2-7 and V is TRBV12-3 or TRBV12-4; D possibly corresponds to TRBD2 (5 bases). The CDR3 consists of 12 residues. V lost 3 bases, J lost 6 bases, and 9 bases lay in between. CDR3 region: CASSFSRGEQYF. The DNA of the CDR3 is TGTGCCAGCAGTTTTTCTCGGGGCGAGCAGTACTTC.

The chain has TRBV7-3 and TRBJ2-3; 11 bases map to TRBD1. The ends lost 5 bases at V and 2 bases at J; junction bases unmatched: 6. The CDR3 is made up of 16 amino acids. Germline CDR1 is SGHTA and CDR2 is FQGTGA. CDR3 region: CASSLGQGAVTDTQYF. Written as DNA, the CDR3 is TGTGCCAGCAGCCTTGGACAGGGGGCAGTCACAGATACGCAGTATTTT.

With respect to this clone: This CDR3 is also generated by other DNA sequences in the sample. J is TRBJ1-6 and V is TRBV5-4; no definite D call. The CDR3 loop spans 16 amino acids. Trimming shortened V by 6 bases and J by 0 bases, and 13 bases separated the two germline ends. CDR1 and CDR2 (germline): SGHNT, YYREEE (reference sequence). The CDR3 sequence is CASTRGTDSYNSPLHF. For the CDR3, the DNA is TGTGCCAGCACGCGGGGAACGGACTCCTATAATTCACCCCTCCACTTT.

The chain has TRBV29-1 and TRBJ2-5; 8 bases line up with TRBD2. V lost 4 bases to trimming and J lost 2 bases; unmatched junction nucleotides: 9. The CDR3 consists of 15 residues. CDR1 and CDR2 (germline): SQVTM, ANQGSEA. The CDR3 coding sequence is TGCAGCGTTGGTGGGAGCGGGGGAGTTCAAGAGACCCAGTACTTC. As protein: CSVGGSGGVQETQYF.

The genes are TRBV7-9 and TRBJ2-7; the match to TRBD2 covers 8 bases. The germline gives CDR1 SEHNR, CDR2 FQNEAQ (reference sequence). The CDR3 length is 15 residues. The V and J ends lost 1 base and 7 bases, in that order; junction bases with no gene match: 9. This chain's CDR3 is CASSLELAEVGEQYF. The CDR3 nucleotides read TGTGCCAGCAGCTTAGAACTAGCGGAGGTAGGGGAGCAGTACTTC.